The entry that follows covers one TCR beta chain sequence. Its antigen is not yet known. No much larger clonotype is one base removed from it; base qualities were not supplied. The data were obtained in a study of beta chain features in type 1 diabetes (dated 2018 in TCRdb). Regarding the research as a whole: Patients and healthy donors did not differ in mean age, gender distribution, total cell number or subset yield. A total of over 90,000,000 sorted cells were examined across all samples, and a strong correlation was observed between cell number per subset and RNA yield. The study compared the TCRB repertoires of sorted circulating CD4+ T cell subsets in recently diagnosed type 1 diabetes patients with those in matched healthy donors. Regulatory and stem cell-like memory subsets were obtained from only 8 patients and about 8 healthy donors, while naive and central memory subsets were obtained from all 30 or so donors.

The entire isolated RNA was reverse transcribed using the High Capacity cDNA Reverse Transcription Kit, and thus expressed TCRB transcripts were sequenced. Deep immunoSEQ sequencing was applied to naive, central memory and regulatory T cell samples, giving an average of about 3.6 million total reads per sample. Sorted cells were lysed in RLT buffer and RNA was extracted with DNase-treated RNeasy Micro or Mini kits, depending on cell number. To prevent cross-contamination, each cell subset was processed individually, whereas patient and healthy donor samples were processed jointly. Using the immunoSEQ multiplex PCR, TCRB sequences were amplified from cDNA into 87-bp fragments spanning the CDR3 region. The amplicons were sequenced using the Illumina HiSeq platform. The original methods were these. Synthetic template baselines were used to correct PCR bias computationally, reads within Hamming distance 2 were collapsed together, and singletons that could not be merged were discarded. Reads were aligned to IMGT to assign V, D and J genes, CDR3 length, and insertions or deletions at six rearrangement sites. Within each subset, clonotype counts were normalized to sorted cell number, after which true diversity and Gini coefficients were computed with the tcR R package. The overlap coefficient, calculated on TCRB nucleotide sequences, was used to measure repertoire sharing. TCRdb limited this immuneACCESS table to in-frame rearrangements with V and J called. A share of clones is missing; checked studies link under half to unresolved V genes, and the rest is unexplained. D and trimming were read from the DNA, whereas the V and J calls and clone size are those reported in that table. This sample is represented by 250,000 to 400,000 clones; 11% to 15% of them were singletons. The ten largest clones add up to over 5.5% of the sample.

Study-level results and caveats: Because cDNA was sequenced instead of genomic DNA, activated cells with high expression could be over-represented, although the groups did not differ in activation or CD3 levels. Naive, central memory and regulatory TCRB repertoires appeared to be more similar among patients than among healthy donors. HLA sub-analyses involved small numbers of individuals, so any influence of HLA type on TCRB rearrangement remained unresolved. Shorter templates might have been favored by PCR, but patient and control samples were amplified and corrected together, so both groups would have been affected equally by any skew. At VDJ recombination sites, type 1 diabetes patients had fewer insertions and more deleted nucleotides, which implies abnormalities in thymic rearrangement. A moderate but significant shortening of TCRB CDR3 length was observed in type 1 diabetes patients in all four CD4+ subsets.

From each donor, a single peripheral blood sample of roughly 0.11 L on average was drawn into heparinised tubes. Naive, central memory, regulatory and stem cell-like memory CD4+ T cells were sorted on a BD FACSAria II using a panel including CD45RO, CCR7, CD25, CD127, CD95 and CD27. A purity above 95% was achieved for all sorted populations. Right away, PBMCs were isolated by Lymphoprep density gradient centrifugation and were stained directly, with no culture step. Samples were stained and sorted in pairs, with one healthy donor and one patient per experiment, so that batch effects were minimized. The germline V gene provides CDR1 MDHEN and CDR2 SYDVKM. The CDR3 runs 15 residues from the cysteine to the valine. Only the CDR3 DNA stays, 45 bases, in frame from base 1. Cut back by 2 bases and 3 bases, the V and J ends lie 14 bases apart.

The rearranged segments are TRBV28 and TRBJ2-7; TRBD2 is possibly the D segment (6 matching bases). Sequencing was carried out using central memory CD4+ T cells from blood. This clonotype was sampled from a man aged 30-40 years in good health. Here the CDR3 is given as CASSLGGAAYYEQYV. Read as DNA, the sequence is TGTGCCAGCAGTTTAGGAGGGGCCGCTTACTACGAGCAGTACGTC.